This T cell receptor beta chain was identified in a study of a mutant IDH1 vaccine in newly diagnosed glioma. As for time point: week 35, safety follow-up. Each dose of the vaccine consisted of 300 ug of mutant IDH1 20-mer peptide, with topical imiquimod. In the case of this clone: Its matching antigen is unknown.

The ends were cut back, 5 bases at V and 4 bases at J, with 14 bases in the middle. This CDR3 is 14 amino acids long. The germline V gene encodes CDR1 SGHTA and CDR2 FQGNSA. The protocol was immunoSEQ multiplex PCR, while the TCRdb copy is restricted to in-frame clones and leaves out a portion. The sample contains tens of thousands of clones, around 81% of which appear only once. The source of this sequence is a man aged 40-55 years with glioma. The chain joins TRBV7-2 to TRBJ1-2; D call uncertain. The sample here was PBMCs, taken from a glioma patient whose treatment included an IDH1 peptide vaccine. The CDR3 region has the DNA TGTGCCAGCAGCCAGTATGGGAGGAGCTATGGCTACACCTTC. It yields the protein CASSQYGRSYGYTF.